The source of this T cell receptor beta chain is a study of T cells in Graves' hyperthyroidism and ophthalmopathy (dated by TCRdb to between 2017 and 2020). For the study in its entirety: Peripheral blood samples were taken at the time of initial diagnosis, prior to any treatment. To identify distinguishing TCR V-J signatures, a discovery cohort of about a hundred patients was used, comprising 40 to 45 with Graves' ophthalmopathy and approximately 58 with stable Graves' hyperthyroidism. An independent validation cohort of around 19 hyperthyroidism patients and approximately 15 patients who later progressed to ophthalmopathy tested prospective prediction of ophthalmopathy. The 90 to 100 discovery patients were randomly divided into training and test sets at a 7:3 ratio. Thyroid tissue and blood T-cell repertoires from six Graves' hyperthyroidism patients were also compared in the study. After blood sampling, hyperthyroidism patients were treated with methimazole at a starting dose of 30 mg daily, and ophthalmopathy patients were treated with high-dose intravenous methylprednisolone. The paper describes TCR Vbeta CDR3 sequencing of 135 peripheral blood samples, made up of 43 ophthalmopathy patients, approximately 76 hyperthyroidism patients and some 17 progressor patients. The investigation overall reported the following: No statistical method was used to fix the sample size in advance, and group allocation was not hidden from the investigators. During validation, the model predicted progression to ophthalmopathy a median of approximately 6.5 months ahead of onset, with around 71% sensitivity and 72.22% specificity. Most expanded thyroid clonotypes (frequency above 0.001) were also detected in blood, suggesting blood repertoires may reflect thyroid immune responses. In cross-validation, a model built on a 13 V-J signature told ophthalmopathy apart from stable hyperthyroidism with about 90% sensitivity and approximately 81% specificity, and in testing the same model reached 80%/75%.

This clonotype was counted ten times or more. What this receptor recognizes is not known. Base-call qualities are not available, and no considerably larger clone is one nucleotide away. Hyperthyroidism patients were newly diagnosed, had a disease duration of under 2 months, and were aged 18 to 65 years. Exclusion was applied to patients with uncontrolled infections, other autoimmune diseases, pregnancy or lactation. Diagnoses were established on the basis of clinical symptoms, serum thyroxine and TRAb, thyroid ultrasound, and orbital computed tomography. Blood from progressor patients was drawn when they were first diagnosed with hyperthyroidism, before any ophthalmopathy symptoms appeared. Ficoll-Paque density gradient centrifugation was used to isolate PBMCs from around 10 ml of fresh peripheral blood. Progressor patients were initially diagnosed with Graves' hyperthyroidism and developed ophthalmopathy during follow-up. Total RNA was extracted using Trizol reagent, and RNA quality was assessed on an Agilent 2100 Bioanalyzer.

Amplification of TCR beta CDR3 regions was carried out from RNA transcripts. A first-round RT-PCR of the TCR CDR3 used the HTBI primer set with the Qiagen OneStep RT-PCR kit. A second multiplex PCR round built the libraries, followed by size selection and purification. Sequencing of the libraries was done on an Illumina HiSeq2000 using paired-end 100 bp reads. Turning to the authors' computational methods: SOAPnuke was used to process the raw data, removing reads that contained adapters or uncalled bases, had a mean Phred below 15, or lacked an exact match to the constant primer or identifier. COPE v1.2.5 was used to merge high-quality paired reads, and clonotypes were defined as unique nucleotide sequences. Clonotypes were aligned to IMGT TRBV, TRBD and TRBJ reference segments using MiTCR v1.1. The analysis was restricted to V-J combinations with a frequency above 0.0001, which together covered 99% to 99.2% of the repertoires. The TCS score was defined as the ratio of F50 (clonal expansion) to E x V (chaos), calculated using BLOSUM62-based TCRdist between CDR3 peptides within each V-J. Welch's t-statistics and random forest reduced 450 to 600 V-J features to 13, which were used in a naive Bayes classifier (R e1071). TCRdb itself trimmed the public reads at Q25 with fastp, ran MiXCR and retained productive beta chains. Each record represents a unique CDR3 protein, reported with the most common genes and DNA among its rows. The V and J calls come from TCRdb's annotation, not from the publication. The sample includes about 290,000 distinct CDR3 sequences, with 13% observed a single time. The top ten hold roughly 7.5% of the sample.

The CDR3 contains 13 residues, cysteine and phenylalanine counted. Just the 39-base CDR3 DNA is kept, in frame starting at base 1. CDR1 and CDR2 were assigned from the germline V gene as SQVTM and ANQGSEA. A distance of 16 bases separates the germline ends of V and J, which lose 7 bases and 6 bases respectively. The V and J genes are TRBV29-1 and TRBJ2-1; TRBD2 is possibly the D segment (5 matching bases). The specimen sequenced was blood. The sequence came from a woman younger than 45 with Graves' hyperthyroidism that later progressed to Graves' ophthalmopathy. The CDR3 reads CSASKGPANEQFF. The nucleotide sequence reads as follows: TGCAGCGCTAGCAAGGGCCCGGCCAATGAGCAGTTCTTC.